This T cell receptor (beta chain) was obtained from a study of OX40 agonist ivuxolimab in advanced cancers. Study overall: There were three patients with partial responses, one having hepatocellular carcinoma and two cutaneous melanoma. Broader study findings: At 0.1 to 3.0 mg/kg and by week 6, clonal expansion occurred in CD4+ and CD8+ blood T cells. The investigators did not determine what antigen specificity the expanded peripheral T cells had. In the 0.1-3.0 mg/kg groups, partial responders showed among the lowest expansion.

The CDR3 is made up of 14 amino acids, end residues included. From germline, CDR1 is MDHEN and CDR2 SYDVKM. A remark on this clone: Its cognate antigen is unknown. The limits of the CDR3 on the DNA are not certain, so only TCRdb's listed CDR3 is given.

This table comes from immunoSEQ multiplex PCR, and its TCRdb copy is limited to in-frame clones, with some not included. This table holds around 12,000 clones, around 86% found once. This clonotype was sampled from an adult with an advanced solid tumor such as melanoma, head and neck, liver or kidney cancer. The sample consisted of CD4+ or CD8+ T cells sorted from blood, taken in a trial of the OX40 agonist ivuxolimab. The rearrangement joins TRBV28 to TRBJ1-1. CDR3 residues: CASSRQFGGGSPFF.